This TCR beta chain emerged from a study of regulatory T cells in long-lasting Graves disease. Sample time point: newly diagnosed GD, antithyroid drugs for less than 3 months. PBMC-derived RNA was used for the TCR library. Both iRepertoire HTBI primers and Arm-PCR of CDR3 regions were used to build the TCR beta libraries. Using its own MiXCR run on the multiplex PCR reads, TCRdb lists one record per CDR3 protein. The sample lists approximately 350,000 distinct CDR3 sequences; about an eighth were seen once. Worth noting for this clonotype: It may be a read error: a sequence one base away is much more abundant.

Looked up from germline, CDR1 is MNHEY and CDR2 is SMNVEV (reference sequence). Unmatched junction bases numbered 3, after V lost 4 bases and J lost 6 bases. The CDR3 is 13 amino acids. This sample also appeared in a second study, on T cells in Graves' hyperthyroidism and ophthalmopathy. That report adds: Most thyroid clonotypes with frequency above 0.001 were detected in blood.

The chain combines TRBV27 with TRBJ2-7; TRBD2 matches at 10 bases. Sequencing used peripheral blood mononuclear cells (PBMCs), obtained at new diagnosis, from a patient treated with antithyroid drugs. The TCR originated in a woman in her late teens or twenties with Graves disease. Here the CDR3 reads CASSSGLAFEQYF. CDR3 nucleotide sequence: TGTGCCAGCAGTTCGGGACTAGCGTTCGAGCAGTACTTC.